Listed here are 15 T cell receptor beta chains from one sample, sequenced in a study of regulatory T cells in long-lasting Graves disease. The time point here: persistent/refractory GD, antithyroid drugs over 5 years with positive TRAb. With RNA extracted from PBMCs as input, the TCR library was made. Investigators prepared the TCR beta libraries by applying iRepertoire HTBI primers and Arm-PCR of CDR3 regions. TCRdb itself ran the multiplex PCR reads through MiXCR, one entry per CDR3 protein. Of around 430,000 distinct CDR3 sequences listed, about 20% are singletons. This material consisted of peripheral blood mononuclear cells (PBMCs), taken when the disease was refractory, from a patient treated with antithyroid drugs. The receptors shown here come from a female donor with Graves disease.

The chain recombines TRBV5-1 with TRBJ2-7; 10 bases are a match to TRBD1. After removal of 3 bases from V and 4 bases from J, the junction contained 4 bases not matched to a gene. This CDR3 is 14 amino acids long. CDR1 SGHRS and CDR2 YFSETQ come from the germline V gene. The CDR3 loop reads CASSSGDRGYEQYF. The DNA for the CDR3 is TGCGCCAGCAGCTCTGGGGACAGGGGTTACGAGCAGTACTTC.

The table lists this clonotype with many counts. The chain uses TRBV28 and TRBJ1-4, with unresolved D. The CDR3 spans 18 residues. The germline V gene encodes CDR1 MDHEN and CDR2 SYDVKM. Trimming shortened V by 2 bases and J by 0 bases, and 16 bases separated the two germline ends. This CDR3 reads CASSLTSDLGATNEKLFF. The CDR3 nucleotides read TGTGCCAGCAGTTTAACCTCCGACTTGGGAGCAACTAATGAAAAACTGTTTTTT.

This clonotype was observed many times. The rearrangement links TRBV2 to TRBJ2-5; tentatively, D is TRBD1 (5 bases). Germline V gives CDR1 SNHLY, CDR2 FYNNEI. CDR3 length: 16 residues. V lost 0 bases to trimming and J lost 2 bases, with 13 bases between them. Written as DNA, the CDR3 is TGTGCCAGCAGTGAAGCGGTCAACAGGAATCAAGAGACCCAGTACTTC. It translates to CASSEAVNRNQETQYF.

The chain links TRBV20-1 to TRBJ2-3, with a possible D match to TRBD2 (7 bases). The ends were cut back, 3 bases at V and 3 bases at J, with 16 bases in the middle. The germline V gene has CDR1 DFQATT and CDR2 SNEGSKA (reference sequence). This CDR3 spans 15 amino acids. In DNA form, the CDR3 reads TGCAGTGCTAGGAGTCGGGGGGCAGGTACAGATACGCAGTATTTT. Translation gives CSARSRGAGTDTQYF.

The V and J genes are TRBV5-1 and TRBJ2-1; 8 positions match TRBD1. V lost 7 bases, J lost 4 bases, and 7 bases stayed unmatched. This CDR3 is 14 amino acids long. Germline V lookup: CDR1 SGHRS, CDR2 YFSETQ. The CDR3 reads CASAIRTGYNEQFF. CDR3 nucleotides: TGCGCCAGCGCCATTAGGACAGGGTACAATGAGCAGTTCTTC.

Concerning this clonotype: This may be a read error: a much more frequent sequence differs by one nucleotide. This chain uses TRBV7-2 with TRBJ2-7; no definite D call. Germline CDR1 SGHTA, CDR2 FQGNSA. This CDR3 is 17 amino acids long. CDR3 sequence reads: CASSLFRLVQISYERYF. The CDR3 bases are TGTGCCAGCAGCTTATTCCGCCTGGTTCAAATCTCCTACGAGCGGTACTTC.

This clonotype appeared many times. The chain recombines TRBV12-3 or TRBV12-4 with TRBJ1-4; no definite D call. The CDR3 is made up of 14 amino acids. Between the trimmed V and J ends, which lost 8 bases and 4 bases, there was a span of 14 bases. The CDR3 here is CASRHSRLNEKLFF. For the CDR3, the DNA is TGTGCCAGCCGACACTCACGCCTTAATGAAAAACTGTTTTTT.

This clonotype was observed at least ten times. V gene TRBV29-1 combines with J gene TRBJ2-4, with 10 bases fitting TRBD1. The ends lost 6 bases at V and 8 bases at J; junction bases unmatched: 1. The CDR3 totals 11 residues. CDR1 is SQVTM, CDR2 ANQGSEA, per germline. The CDR3 loop is CSVGQGDIQYF. In nucleotides, the CDR3 is TGCAGCGTCGGACAGGGGGACATTCAGTACTTC.

The V gene is TRBV29-1, the J gene TRBJ1-4; D may be TRBD1 (5 bases). V lost 3 bases and J 8 bases, leaving 13 bases between the germline ends. The CDR3 is 13 amino acids. Per germline, CDR1 SQVTM and CDR2 ANQGSEA. The CDR3 sequence is CSVEGQGGEKLFF. The CDR3 nucleotides read TGCAGCGTTGAGGGGCAGGGCGGGGAAAAACTGTTTTTT.

The chain joins TRBV19 to TRBJ2-2, with D perhaps TRBD2 (5 bases). The length of the CDR3 is 15 residues. The germline V and J ends were trimmed by 8 bases and 7 bases, with 20 bases remaining between them. Germline V gives CDR1 LNHDA, CDR2 SQIVND (reference sequence). The CDR3 reads CASSRVGELGGELFF. CDR3 DNA: TGTGCCAGTTCAAGGGTTGGGGAGCTGGGCGGGGAGCTGTTTTTT.

The chain carries TRBV7-9 and TRBJ2-2, with 8 nucleotides matching TRBD1. After removal of 2 bases from V and 0 bases from J, the junction contained 8 bases not matched to a gene. Looked up from germline, CDR1 is SEHNR and CDR2 is FQNEAQ (reference sequence). The CDR3 consists of 18 residues. The CDR3 protein is CASSLFGRTGPNTGELFF. Here the CDR3 DNA reads TGTGCCAGCAGCTTATTCGGCAGGACAGGGCCGAACACCGGGGAGCTGTTTTTT.

This clonotype came up a few times. The CDR3 DNA is TGTGCCAGCAGCGGGGGCGGCTACGAGCAGTACTTC. It yields the protein CASSGGGYEQYF. The chain combines TRBV5-4 with TRBJ2-7; a weak D match, TRBD1 (6 bases). The germline V gene has CDR1 SGHNT and CDR2 YYREEE (reference sequence). The V end lost 4 bases, the J end lost 3 bases, and 8 bases lay between the germline ends. The CDR3 runs to 12 residues. The whole variable domain, remainder taken from reference TRBV5-4 and TRBJ2-7, is ETGVTQSPTHLIKTRGQQVTLRCSSQSGHNTVSWYQQALGQGPQFIFQYYREEENGRGNFPPRFSGLQFPNYSSELNVNALELDDSALYLCASSGGGYEQYFGPGTRLTVT.

This clonotype came up many times. The V call is TRBV11-2, the J call TRBJ2-2; D gene ambiguous. V was pared by 5 bases and J by 4 bases, with 14 bases between. CDR1 SGHAT and CDR2 FQNNGV come from the germline V gene. This CDR3 is built from 15 residues. CDR3 DNA sequence: TGTGCCAGCAGCCTTTGGTCAGATCCCACCGGGGAGCTGTTTTTT. It specifies CASSLWSDPTGELFF.

In its sample, this clonotype was seen many times. The chain employs TRBV27 and TRBJ1-1, with D perhaps matching TRBD1 (5 bases). The length of the CDR3 is 15 residues. V was trimmed by 0 bases and J by 11 bases, leaving 19 bases between them. CDR1 is MNHEY, CDR2 SMNVEV, per germline (reference sequence). The CDR3, as DNA: TGTGCCAGCAGTTTATCGAAGGTTGGGGCGACGAACGCTTTCTTT. Amino acids: CASSLSKVGATNAFF.

About this clonotype: Just one base apart from a much larger clone, this may be a read error. CDR3 amino acids: CASSCAIGTYEQYF. Written as DNA, the CDR3 is TGTGCCAGCAGTTGCGCTATCGGGACCTACGAGCAGTACTTC. The chain carries TRBV6-2 or TRBV6-3 and TRBJ2-7; tentative D call: TRBD2 (5 bases). CDR1 MNHEY and CDR2 SVGEGT come from the germline V gene. The CDR3 extends over 14 amino acids. Trimming pared 4 bases from V and 2 bases from J, leaving 12 bases between.